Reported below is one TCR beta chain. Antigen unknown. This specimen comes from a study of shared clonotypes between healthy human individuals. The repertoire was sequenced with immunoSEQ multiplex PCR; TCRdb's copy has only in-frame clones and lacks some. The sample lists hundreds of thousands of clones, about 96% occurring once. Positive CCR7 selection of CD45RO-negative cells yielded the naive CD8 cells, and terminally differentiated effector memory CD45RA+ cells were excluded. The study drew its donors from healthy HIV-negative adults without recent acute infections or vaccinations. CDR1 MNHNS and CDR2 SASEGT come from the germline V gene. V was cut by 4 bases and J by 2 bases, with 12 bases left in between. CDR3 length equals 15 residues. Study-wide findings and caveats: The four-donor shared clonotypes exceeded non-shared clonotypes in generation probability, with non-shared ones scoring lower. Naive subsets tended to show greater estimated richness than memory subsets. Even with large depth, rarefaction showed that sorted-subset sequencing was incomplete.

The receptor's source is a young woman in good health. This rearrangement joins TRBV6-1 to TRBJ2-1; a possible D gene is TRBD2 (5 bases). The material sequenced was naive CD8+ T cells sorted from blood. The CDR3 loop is CASSGGLAAYNEQFF. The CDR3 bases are TGTGCCAGCAGTGGGGGTCTAGCAGCCTACAATGAGCAGTTCTTC.